These 15 T cell receptor beta chains share one sample of origin, sequenced in a study of cytomegalovirus exposure and HLA in healthy donors (dated by TCRdb to about 2017). Library creation used the immunoSEQ multiplex PCR assay. For the multiplex PCR, a mixture combining 60 forward primers for TCR Vbeta segments and 13 reverse primers for TCR Jbeta segments was used. What TCRdb holds here is the immuneACCESS table cut down to in-frame rearrangements. Part of the clones is not present; checked against another copy, under half of the missing clones reflect an unresolved V gene, and the others are unexplained. This sample lists about 76,000 clones; about 76% were detected once. The top ten constitute over 10% of the sample. Material for sequencing was PBMCs. The receptors originated from a male donor in good health and CMV-seropositive.

The chain is built from TRBV5-1 and TRBJ2-1; 11 nucleotides match TRBD1. Germline V CDR1 and CDR2: SGHRS, YFSETQ. The ends lost 7 bases at V and 7 bases at J; junction bases unmatched: 7. CDR3 length: 14 amino acids. The CDR3 spells CASAPGTGGNEQFF. For the CDR3, the DNA is TGCGCCAGCGCACCCGGGACAGGGGGAAATGAGCAGTTCTTC.

Details on this clone: Mismatch with germline at one junction end may stem from a read error. The rearrangement uses TRBV2 and TRBJ1-1; 10 positions match TRBD1. Germline values: CDR1 SNHLY, CDR2 FYNNEI. The CDR3 is made up of 12 amino acids. The CDR3 protein is CASRDGTGAEAF. The CDR3 DNA reads as TGTGCCAGCAGGGACGGGACAGGGGCAGAAGCTTTT.

This clone was counted between two and nine times. V and J are TRBV11-2 and TRBJ1-5; unclear D gene. The CDR3 runs 13 residues. Germline-derived CDR1 and CDR2 are SGHAT and FQNNGV. V lost 4 bases, J lost 3 bases, and 7 bases lay in between. This chain's CDR3 is CASSYTDNQPQHF. The CDR3 DNA follows: TGTGCCAGCAGCTACACAGACAATCAGCCCCAGCATTTT.

CDR3 sequence reads: CASSQDNSYEQYF. CDR3 DNA: TGTGCCAGCAGCCAAGACAATTCCTACGAGCAGTACTTC. The chain links TRBV7-9 to TRBJ2-7; D is ambiguous. CDR1 and CDR2 (germline): SEHNR, FQNEAQ (reference sequence). The CDR3 consists of 13 residues. V was pared by 5 bases and J by 1 base, with 9 bases between.

This chain connects TRBV28 to TRBJ1-6; no clear D. Trimming stripped 1 base from V and 7 bases from J, with 5 bases between. Germline loops: CDR1 MDHEN, CDR2 SYDVKM. The CDR3 spans 13 residues. The CDR3 nucleotides are TGTGCCAGCAGTTTATTGTCGAATTCACCCCTCCACTTT. Translating it yields CASSLLSNSPLHF.

This rearrangement joins TRBV9 to TRBJ2-7; D not resolved. Per the germline V gene, CDR1 is SGDLS and CDR2 is YYNGEE. Deletions cut 2 bases from V and 1 base from J, with 10 bases between. The CDR3 loop spans 14 amino acids. Written as DNA, the CDR3 is TGTGCCAGCAGCGTTAATCAGGTTTCCTACGAGCAGTACTTC. Protein product: CASSVNQVSYEQYF.

The chain is built from TRBV7-2 and TRBJ1-3; D remains unclear. CDR1 and CDR2 (germline): SGHTA, FQGNSA. The CDR3 has 14 amino acids. V was pared by 5 bases and J by 4 bases, with 12 bases between. This chain's CDR3 is CASSLTMAGNTIYF. In nucleotides, the CDR3 is TGTGCCAGCAGCCTGACAATGGCGGGAAACACCATATATTTT.

The CDR3 nucleotides are TGTGCCAGCAGCCAGGAAGGACAGGGCGGGGTTGAAGCTTTCTTT. Translation: CASSQEGQGGVEAFF. The chain joins TRBV4-2 to TRBJ1-1, with TRBD1 matching over 8 bases. This CDR3 is 15 amino acids long. The V and J ends lost 3 bases and 7 bases, in that order; junction bases with no gene match: 10. Per the germline V gene, CDR1 is LGHNA and CDR2 is YNFKEQ.

This chain joins TRBV5-1 and TRBJ2-7, with 10 bases matching TRBD2. This CDR3 comprises 15 residues. V was pared by 5 bases and J by 0 bases, with 5 bases of the junction left unmatched. The germline CDR1 and CDR2 sequences are SGHRS and YFSETQ. CDR3 bases: TGCGCCAGCAGGTTAGCGGGAGGTATCTCCTACGAGCAGTACTTC. Amino acids: CASRLAGGISYEQYF. Looking up the rest from reference TRBV5-1 and TRBJ2-7 gives the full variable domain: KAGVTQTPRYLIKTRGQQVTLSCSPISGHRSVSWYQQTPGQGLQFLFEYFSETQRNKGNFPGRFSGRQFSNSRSEMNVSTLELGDSALYLCASRLAGGISYEQYFGPGTRLTVT.

The V and J genes are TRBV6-5 and TRBJ2-7; 9 bases match TRBD1. Germline values: CDR1 MNHEY, CDR2 SVGAGI. The CDR3 has 14 amino acids. Germline trimming cut 4 bases from V and 3 bases from J; bases unmatched to any gene: 4. CDR3 nucleotides: TGTGCCAGCAGTTCGACAGGGGGAGGCTACGAGCAGTACTTC. This translates into CASSSTGGGYEQYF.

This clone was observed a few times. This sequence joins TRBV12-2 and TRBJ2-7; the table gives TRBD1 as D, unverified against the DNA. TRBV12-2 is a pseudogene locus. The CDR3 has 15 residues. The CDR3 region is CASRLRDREAYEQYF. DNA of the CDR3: TGTGCAAGTCGCTTACGGGACAGGGAGGCCTACGAGCAGTACTTC.

The genes are TRBV7-9 and TRBJ1-1, with TRBD1 matching 7 bases. The junction had 1 base not matched to a gene; V was cut back by 0 bases and J by 0 bases. From germline, CDR1 is SEHNR and CDR2 FQNEAQ (reference sequence). This CDR3 spans 15 amino acids. The CDR3 DNA reads as TGTGCCAGCAGCTTAGCAGGACAGGTGAACACTGAAGCTTTCTTT. As protein: CASSLAGQVNTEAFF. The whole variable domain, remainder taken from reference TRBV7-9 and TRBJ1-1, is DTGVSQNPRHKITKRGQNVTFRCDPISEHNRLYWYRQTLGQGPEFLTYFQNEAQLEKSRLLSDRFSAERPKGSFSTLEIQRTEQGDSAMYLCASSLAGQVNTEAFFGQGTRLTVV.

V gene TRBV6-1 combines with J gene TRBJ2-5, with a tentative D call TRBD2 (6 bases). V dropped 2 bases and J dropped 5 bases, with 15 bases sitting between them. This CDR3 has 15 residues. Germline-derived CDR1 and CDR2 are MNHNS and SASEGT. The CDR3 spells CASSEMGGRSETQYF. DNA for the CDR3: TGTGCCAGCAGTGAAATGGGGGGTAGGTCTGAGACCCAGTACTTC.

This clone appeared a few times. The chain employs TRBV5-1 and TRBJ2-7, with TRBD2 matching 8 bases. CDR1 is SGHRS and CDR2 is YFSETQ in the germline V gene. The CDR3 loop spans 17 amino acids. Trimming cost V 0 bases and J 1 base; bases outside gene matches: 9. CDR3 in amino acids: CASSLAFREGGSYEQYF. DNA of the CDR3: TGCGCCAGCAGCTTGGCCTTCCGGGAGGGCGGATCCTACGAGCAGTACTTC.

The chain carries TRBV4-1 and TRBJ1-4; D not certain. Trimming removed 1 base at V and 2 bases at J, with 5 bases between. CDR1 is MGHRA, CDR2 YSYEKL, per germline. The CDR3 contains 14 residues. The CDR3 here is CASSQGRTNEKLFF. The CDR3 region has the DNA TGCGCCAGCAGCCAAGGCAGGACTAATGAAAAACTGTTTTTT.